These T cell receptor beta chains were read from a single sample in a study of T cell responses to AZD1222 COVID-19 vaccine. Profiling relied on immunoSEQ multiplex PCR, and the TCRdb table lists in-frame clones only, not all of them. The table has around 150,000 clones, roughly nine tenths seen once; the top ten hold approximately 3.7%. The input for sequencing was peripheral blood, taken 28 days after the second AZD1222 dose. Source of these receptors: an adult who received the AZD1222 COVID-19 vaccine. The CDR3 runs from the conserved cysteine through the conserved F or W. A D gene is named only where the DNA matches it firmly. Some rows mark clone size as missing; the rest say once, few, many or name a class of expanded clone.

size	V	D	J	CDR3	DNA
once	TRBV7-9	NA	TRBJ2-5	CASSLMGGETQYF	TGTGCCAGCAGCTTAATGGGGGGAGAGACCCAGTACTTC
NA	TRBV9	NA	TRBJ2-3	CASSVEDITDTQYF	TGTGCCAGCAGCGTAGAGGACATCACAGATACGCAGTATTTT
NA	TRBV7-7	NA	TRBJ2-1	CASSRAPGSYNEQFF	TGTGCTAGCAGCCGAGCCCCAGGTTCCTACAATGAGCAGTTCTTC
NA	TRBV4-3	NA	TRBJ2-7	CASSQKVDGYEQYF	TGCGCCAGCAGCCAAAAGGTGGACGGCTACGAGCAGTACTTC
NA	TRBV24-1	NA	TRBJ2-5	CATNPSSQETQYF	TGTGCCACCAATCCCTCCAGCCAAGAGACCCAGTACTTC
once	TRBV7-8	NA	TRBJ1-5	CASTPDTGLGIQPQHF	TGTGCCAGCACCCCAGACACCGGATTAGGGATTCAGCCCCAGCATTTT
NA	TRBV7-3	NA	TRBJ1-2	CASGLRGPNYGYTF	TGTGCCAGCGGTCTCCGGGGTCCGAACTATGGCTACACCTTC
NA	TRBV18	NA	TRBJ2-7	CASSPPGLGVEQYF	TGTGCCAGCTCACCACCGGGCCTGGGGGTCGAGCAGTACTTC
once	TRBV7-2	NA	TRBJ2-1	CASSLGGGQVQFF	TGTGCCAGCAGCTTAGGGGGAGGACAGGTCCAGTTCTTC
NA	TRBV7-3	TRBD1	TRBJ2-1	CASSQQGGNEQFF	TGTGCCAGCAGCCAACAGGGGGGAAATGAGCAGTTCTTC
NA	TRBV6-2/TRBV6-3	NA	TRBJ2-3	CASSYGGPYADTQYF	TGTGCCAGCAGTTACGGGGGACCATACGCAGATACGCAGTATTTT
NA	TRBV5-6	NA	TRBJ2-7	CASEDLGLGIEQYF	TGTGCCAGCGAAGACCTGGGTTTGGGTATCGAGCAGTACTTC
NA	TRBV4-2	NA	TRBJ2-1	CASSQDSLNPYNEQFF	TGTGCCAGCAGCCAAGATTCCCTGAATCCTTACAATGAGCAGTTCTTC
NA	TRBV10-1	NA	TRBJ2-7	CASSGQPYEQYF	TGCGCCAGCAGTGGACAGCCCTACGAGCAGTACTTC
NA	TRBV30	NA	TRBJ1-5	CALTRGGSNQPQHF	TGTGCCTTGACCAGGGGTGGTAGCAATCAGCCCCAGCATTTT
once	TRBV7-2	NA	TRBJ1-1	CASSRGGAYTEAFF	TGTGCCAGCAGCCGGGGAGGGGCTTACACTGAAGCTTTCTTT
NA	TRBV3-1/TRBV3-2	TRBD1	TRBJ1-6	CASSLPGQGAGSPLHF	TGTGCCAGCAGCCTACCGGGACAGGGGGCAGGTTCACCCCTCCACTTT
NA	TRBV19	NA	TRBJ2-3	CASTRKKGGTDTQYF	TGTGCCAGTACGAGAAAGAAAGGGGGCACAGATACGCAGTATTTT
NA	TRBV9	NA	TRBJ2-7	CASSVGGGGSYEQYF	TGTGCCAGCAGCGTAGGAGGGGGCGGGAGTTACGAGCAGTACTTC
NA	TRBV27	NA	TRBJ1-2	CASSSQGGGYTF	TGTGCCAGCAGTTCTCAGGGTGGTGGCTACACCTTC
NA	TRBV5-6	TRBD2	TRBJ2-7	CASSMGLAGVDEQYF	TGTGCCAGCAGCATGGGACTAGCGGGAGTCGATGAGCAGTACTTC